A selection of T cell receptor beta chains follows, all from one sample in a study of blood T cell repertoires in COVID-19. The method was immunoSEQ multiplex PCR; TCRdb's version includes in-frame clones alone and lacks a portion of them. Counted here are about 47,000 clones, approximately 88% occurring once; the ten biggest clones make up roughly 2.5%. The specimen sequenced was peripheral blood. All receptors derive from a man aged 50-60 years with acute or convalescent COVID-19. The CDR3 runs from the conserved cysteine through the conserved F or W. The order of the fields is J gene, V gene, CDR3 protein.

TRBJ2-1,TRBV5-6,CASSYTSGRANEQFF
TRBJ1-5,TRBV7-6,CASSLSRDQPQHF
TRBJ2-7,TRBV11-2,CASSLGRAYEQYF
TRBJ1-2,TRBV7-8,CASSSSTRDMGAGYTF
TRBJ2-7,TRBV9,CASSPPATGEQYF
TRBJ1-1,TRBV5-6,CASSPHRGVGMNTEAFF
TRBJ2-4,TRBV10-3,CAISEKTGIQNIQYF
TRBJ1-5,TRBV3-1/TRBV3-2,CASSQDSLGAGNQPQHF
TRBJ2-7,TRBV11-2,CASSASSGGYEQYF
TRBJ1-4,TRBV21-1,CASIPLIGRANEKLFF
TRBJ2-1,TRBV30,CAWSPSGGADEQFF
TRBJ2-3,TRBV13,CASSLEQVRTDTQYF
TRBJ1-3,TRBV12-1,CASSLAGTAEARPNTIYF
TRBJ2-3,TRBV10-3,CAISESREEPDTQYF
TRBJ2-1,TRBV5-3,CARSLRLAGVSYNEQFF
TRBJ2-7,TRBV25-1,CASSSYRGRNDEQYF
TRBJ2-1,TRBV27,CASTLKQGVNNEQFF
TRBJ2-1,TRBV18,CASSLSMAGDNEQFF
TRBJ2-2,TRBV28,CASSLARDTGELFF
TRBJ2-7,TRBV19,CASSIGPWAAGGPYEQYF
TRBJ1-4,TRBV28,CAAGVDEKLFF
TRBJ1-3,TRBV6-1,CASSAGQGAVGNTIYF
TRBJ1-5,TRBV4-1,CASSHRGVDQPQHF
TRBJ1-5,TRBV30,CAWGTGRDQPQHF
TRBJ2-3,TRBV6-1,CASSEGGRSQDTQYF
TRBJ1-5,TRBV28,CASRLSGQGESQPQHF
TRBJ2-1,TRBV14,CASRLGGTYNEQFF
TRBJ1-5,TRBV5-1,CASSWAAGGNQPQHF
TRBJ2-7,TRBV2,CASRGGTTYEQYF
TRBJ1-1,TRBV7-3,CASSLAPDTEAFF
TRBJ2-7,TRBV28,CASSLTGGASYEQYF